These 23 T cell receptor beta chains share one sample of origin, sequenced in a study of blood T cell repertoires in COVID-19 (TCRdb year 2020). Libraries came from the immunoSEQ multiplex PCR assay. This is the immuneACCESS table as TCRdb keeps it, with only in-frame sequences that have V and J called. A part of the clones is gone; compared with another copy, unresolved V genes explain less than half, and the rest is unexplained. In this sample the table shows roughly 250,000 clones, approximately 86% of which occur a single time. The ten top clones hold about 0.74% of the sample. The sample comprised peripheral blood. These receptor sequences come from a woman in her twenties or thirties with acute or convalescent COVID-19.

V gene TRBV19 combines with J gene TRBJ1-4, with no clear D. The CDR3 consists of 15 residues. Germline lookup yields CDR1 LNHDA and CDR2 SQIVND (reference sequence). V dropped 10 bases and J dropped 10 bases, with 25 bases sitting between them. The DNA for the CDR3 is TGTGCCACAACGAGGGCTGAAAATCCATCTGGAAAACTGTTTTTT. This sequence encodes CATTRAENPSGKLFF.

The chain couples TRBV9 to TRBJ2-1, with 16 bases that match TRBD2. The germline V gene encodes CDR1 SGDLS and CDR2 YYNGEE. V dropped 7 bases and J dropped 7; count of bases not matched to a gene: 8. The CDR3 length is 16 residues. The CDR3 here is CASSGLAGGPRNEQFF. The CDR3 nucleotides read TGTGCCAGCTCGGGACTAGCGGGAGGGCCGAGGAATGAGCAGTTCTTC.

In this sample, this clone turned up once. The chain joins TRBV6-5 to TRBJ2-2, with 11 bases lining up with TRBD2. This CDR3 is built from 15 residues. The V segment lost 4 bases and the J segment 8 bases; nucleotides outside the gene matches: 6. Per the germline V gene, CDR1 is MNHEY and CDR2 is SVGAGI. As DNA, the CDR3 is TGTGCCAGCAGTTCCGGGACTAGCGGTGAGGGGGAGCTGTTTTTT. This gives the protein CASSSGTSGEGELFF.

This rearrangement joins TRBV25-1 to TRBJ1-5; D might be TRBD1 (5 bases). CDR1 is MGHDK, CDR2 SYGVNS, per germline. V gave up 10 bases and J gave up 3 bases, with 16 bases separating them. CDR3 length: 14 residues. CDR3 sequence reads: CANPRAGLNQPQHF. CDR3 in DNA: TGTGCCAACCCCCGGGCGGGACTCAATCAGCCCCAGCATTTT.

This rearrangement joins TRBV7-9 to TRBJ2-7; D may be TRBD1 (6 bases). V gave up 5 bases and J gave up 2 bases, with 13 bases separating them. There are 14 residues in the CDR3. CDR1 SEHNR and CDR2 FQNEAQ come from the germline V gene (reference sequence). CDR3 region: CASSQQGVPYEQYF. The CDR3 DNA reads as TGTGCCAGCAGCCAACAGGGAGTCCCCTACGAGCAGTACTTC.

The rearrangement uses TRBV3-1 (or the pseudogene TRBV3-2) and TRBJ1-1; D unresolved. The CDR3 spans 13 residues. Germline V gene sequence: CDR1 LGHDT, CDR2 YNNKEL (reference sequence). Trimming took 0 bases from V and 11 from J, leaving 13 bases between them. As DNA, the CDR3 is TGTGCCAGCAGCCAAGATCTTGGGAGAGCGGCTTTCTTT. It translates to CASSQDLGRAAFF.

This chain joins TRBV9 and TRBJ2-1; maybe TRBD2 (6 bases). This CDR3 has 16 residues. Trimming left V 4 bases short and J 3 bases short, with 17 bases between. Germline V gene lookup returns CDR1 SGDLS and CDR2 YYNGEE. The CDR3, as DNA: TGTGCCAGCAGCCCCCAACTGGGAGGATACTACAATGAGCAGTTCTTC. The encoded protein is CASSPQLGGYYNEQFF. The full variable domain, rest sourced from reference TRBV9 and TRBJ2-1, is DSGVTQTPKHLITATGQRVTLRCSPRSGDLSVYWYQQSLDQGLQFLIQYYNGEERAKGNILERFSAQQFPDLHSELNLSSLELGDSALYFCASSPQLGGYYNEQFFGPGTRLTVL.

J is TRBJ2-7 and V is TRBV13; the D gene is possibly TRBD2 (6 bases). Germline CDR1 PRHDT, CDR2 FYEKMQ (reference sequence). V lost 5 bases to trimming and J lost 3 bases, with 17 bases between them. This CDR3 contains 15 residues. CDR3 amino acids: CASSQLTGTLYEQYF. CDR3 nucleotides: TGTGCCAGCAGCCAACTAACCGGGACTCTCTACGAGCAGTACTTC.

This chain connects TRBV20-1 to TRBJ1-1; 10 nucleotides match TRBD1. J lost 5 bases, V lost 3 bases, and 6 bases had no gene match. From germline, CDR1 is DFQATT and CDR2 SNEGSKA (reference sequence). This CDR3 has 14 residues. CDR3 protein: CSASMDRGNTEAFF. CDR3 coding DNA: TGCAGTGCTAGTATGGACAGGGGGAATACTGAAGCTTTCTTT.

The CDR3 reads CASSQVRTNKMIKVQETQYF. In nucleotides, the CDR3 is TGTGCCAGCAGCCAAGTTCGGACTAACAAGATGATTAAGGTTCAAGAGACCCAGTACTTC. The rearrangement uses TRBV14 and TRBJ2-5, with D perhaps matching TRBD2 (6 bases). The CDR3 sequence is 20 residues long. Germline V gene sequence: CDR1 SGHDN, CDR2 FVKESK. Trimming stripped 1 base from V and 2 bases from J, with 26 bases between. The full variable domain, in which reference TRBV14 and TRBJ2-5 provide the parts outside the CDR3, is EAGVTQFPSHSVIEKGQTVTLRCDPISGHDNLYWYRRVMGKEIKFLLHFVKESKQDESGMPNNRFLAERTGGTYSTLKVQPAELEDSGVYFCASSQVRTNKMIKVQETQYFGPGTRLLVL.

The chain uses TRBV24-1 and TRBJ2-7; 7 bases fit TRBD2. The CDR3 extends over 11 amino acids. The ends lost 9 bases at V and 5 bases at J; junction bases unmatched: 3. The V gene's germline CDR1 is KGHDR and CDR2 SFDVKD. The CDR3 bases are TGTGCCACCGGAGCGGGGCACGAGCAGTACTTC. Protein: CATGAGHEQYF.

This rearrangement joins TRBV29-1 to TRBJ1-1; 8 bases match TRBD1. This CDR3 contains 13 residues. The germline V gene encodes CDR1 SQVTM and CDR2 ANQGSEA. V was clipped by 3 bases and J by 12 bases; unmatched bases: 12. CDR3 loop: CSVDLMDRASTFF. The CDR3 DNA follows: TGCAGCGTTGACCTTATGGACAGGGCGTCGACTTTCTTT.

For this clone: Other DNA sequences in the same sample also yield this CDR3. The gene calls are TRBV19 and TRBJ1-5; the D is unclear. The CDR3 is made up of 14 amino acids. Trimming pared 2 bases from V and 7 bases from J, leaving 12 bases between. Germline V gene lookup returns CDR1 LNHDA and CDR2 SQIVND (reference sequence). The CDR3 sequence: CASSIRGVGQPQHF. The CDR3 DNA follows: TGTGCCAGTAGTATACGGGGTGTTGGACAGCCCCAGCATTTT.

The V gene is TRBV6-5, the J gene TRBJ2-1; 10 nucleotides line up with TRBD2. Germline trimming cut 8 bases from V and 10 bases from J; bases unmatched to any gene: 5. Germline loops: CDR1 MNHEY, CDR2 SVGAGI. The CDR3 loop spans 12 amino acids. The CDR3 DNA is TGTGCCAGCGGGAAGACTAGCGGGGAGCAGTTCTTC. Translating it yields CASGKTSGEQFF.

The V call is TRBV6-5, the J call TRBJ2-1, with 8 bases matching TRBD2. J lost 4 bases, V lost 0 bases, and 5 bases had no gene match. CDR1 and CDR2 from the germline V gene are MNHEY and SVGAGI. The CDR3 spans 16 residues. In DNA form, the CDR3 reads TGTGCCAGCAGTTACTCGATGGGACTAGTTTACAATGAGCAGTTCTTC. Protein product: CASSYSMGLVYNEQFF.

The gene calls are TRBV9 and TRBJ2-1; 10 bases are a match to TRBD2. V dropped 1 base and J dropped 8; count of bases not matched to a gene: 9. CDR3 length equals 16 residues. Germline loops: CDR1 SGDLS, CDR2 YYNGEE. The CDR3 reads CASSVNPGLAAHEQFF. CDR3 coding DNA: TGTGCCAGCAGCGTAAATCCAGGACTAGCGGCACATGAGCAGTTCTTC.

The chain carries TRBV10-1 and TRBJ2-1; 7 bases align to TRBD2. This CDR3 comprises 17 residues. Per the germline V gene, CDR1 is WNHNN and CDR2 is SYGVQD (reference sequence). The CDR3 sequence: CPRRGLGAGPSYNEQFF. The DNA of the CDR3 is TGCCCCCGCCGTGGACTCGGAGCGGGACCTTCCTACAATGAGCAGTTCTTC.

This clone was recorded once. This chain links TRBV6-5 with TRBJ2-7; 7 positions agree with TRBD1. Germline V CDR1 and CDR2: MNHEY, SVGAGI. The CDR3 contains 15 residues. V shed 0 bases, J shed 5 bases, and the junction held 7 bases outside the gene matches. CDR3 loop: CASSYSRDRAHEQYF. CDR3 nucleotide sequence: TGTGCCAGCAGTTACTCGCGCGACAGGGCCCACGAGCAGTACTTC.

DNA of the CDR3: TGCGCCAGCAGCCCCTCTATTCGGCTAGCGGGGGATCAGTACTTC. Residues: CASSPSIRLAGDQYF. This chain connects TRBV4-1 to TRBJ2-7, with 10 bases aligning to TRBD2. V lost 4 bases and J lost 10; bases outside the gene matches: 13. Germline CDR1 MGHRA, CDR2 YSYEKL. The CDR3 length is 15 residues.

About this clone: The junction does not match germline at one end; this may be a read error. V and J are TRBV6-5 and TRBJ1-5; TRBD1 matches 7 bases. The V gene's germline CDR1 is MNHEY and CDR2 SVGAGI. This CDR3 region has 13 residues. CDR3 in amino acids: CVSKGARYQPQHF. CDR3 in DNA: TGTGTCAGCAAGGGGGCACGGTATCAGCCCCAGCATTTT.

This clone was picked up one time. A read error may be the cause here, since a much bigger clone is one base away. The chain has TRBV19 and TRBJ1-5; a weak D match, TRBD1 (6 bases). V lost 9 bases, J lost 2 bases, and 11 bases lay in between. Germline lookup yields CDR1 LNHDA and CDR2 SQIVND (reference sequence). The CDR3 extends over 13 amino acids. The CDR3 region is CASARQGNQPQHF. CDR3 nucleotide sequence: TGTGCCAGCGCCCGACAGGGCAATCAGCCCCAGCATTTT. Full variable domain (remainder filled in from reference TRBV19 and TRBJ1-5): DGGITQSPKYLFRKEGQNVTLSCEQNLNHDAMYWYRQDPGQGLRLIYYSQIVNDFQKGDIAEGYSVSREKKESFPLTVTSAQKNPTAFYLCASARQGNQPQHFGDGTRLSIL.

This clone was observed a single time. V is TRBV18 and J is TRBJ1-2, with D possibly TRBD1 on 6 matching bases. V was cut by 2 bases and J by 5 bases, with 9 bases left in between. CDR3 size: 13 residues. The germline CDR1 and CDR2 sequences are KGHSH and LQKENI. Here the CDR3 reads CASSPGGAYGYTF. CDR3 bases: TGTGCCAGCTCACCAGGGGGCGCGTATGGCTACACCTTC.

The rearrangement links TRBV10-3 to TRBJ1-6, with 9 bases matching TRBD1. The V and J ends lost 10 bases and 9 bases, in that order; junction bases with no gene match: 7. Germline CDR1 reads ENHRY; CDR2 reads SYGVKD. The CDR3 sequence is 13 residues long. CDR3 amino acids: CATGQGGSSPLHF. In DNA form, the CDR3 reads TGTGCCACGGGACAGGGAGGGAGTTCACCCCTCCACTTT.